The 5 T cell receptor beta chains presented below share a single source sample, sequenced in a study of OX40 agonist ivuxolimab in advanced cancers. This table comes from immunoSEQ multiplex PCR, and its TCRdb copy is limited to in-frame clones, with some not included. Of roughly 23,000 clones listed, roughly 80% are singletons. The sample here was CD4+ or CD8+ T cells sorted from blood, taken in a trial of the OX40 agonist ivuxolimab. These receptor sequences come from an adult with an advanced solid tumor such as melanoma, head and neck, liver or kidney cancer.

In DNA, the CDR3 is TGTGCCAGCAGCCGGGGGGGCCTCTCTGGGGCCAACGTCCTGACTTTC. Encoded protein: CASSRGGLSGANVLTF. V usage is TRBV11-2 and J usage is TRBJ2-6, with TRBD2 matching 8 bases. Germline CDR1 reads SGHAT; CDR2 reads FQNNGV. Unmatched junction bases numbered 3, after V lost 5 bases and J lost 0 bases. The CDR3 runs to 16 residues.

The DNA for the CDR3 is TGTGCCAGCACCCCGGGGGACATTTACACCGGGGAGCTGTTTTTT. The encoded protein is CASTPGDIYTGELFF. The chain uses TRBV27 and TRBJ2-2; either TRBD1 or TRBD2 may fit D (6 bases each). Per the germline V gene, CDR1 is MNHEY and CDR2 is SMNVEV (reference sequence). V lost 7 bases and J 3 bases, leaving 15 bases between the germline ends. The CDR3 extends over 15 amino acids.

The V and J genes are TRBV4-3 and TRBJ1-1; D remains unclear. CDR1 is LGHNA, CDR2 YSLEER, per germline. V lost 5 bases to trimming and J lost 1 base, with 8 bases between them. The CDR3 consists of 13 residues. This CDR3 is CASSSAGNTEAFF. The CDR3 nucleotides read TGCGCCAGCAGCTCCGCGGGGAACACTGAAGCTTTCTTT.

Here the CDR3 reads CAWDGQGAREQYF. CDR3 bases: TGTGCCTGGGACGGACAGGGGGCGAGGGAGCAGTACTTC. The genes are TRBV30 and TRBJ2-7; 11 bases fit TRBD1. The length of the CDR3 is 13 residues. Germline values: CDR1 GTSNPN, CDR2 SVGIG (reference sequence). V was pared by 5 bases and J by 7 bases, with 7 bases of the junction left unmatched.

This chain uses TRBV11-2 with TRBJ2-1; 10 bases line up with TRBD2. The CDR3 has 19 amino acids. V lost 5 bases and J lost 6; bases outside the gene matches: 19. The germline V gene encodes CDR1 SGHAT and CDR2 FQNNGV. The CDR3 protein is CASSGTRTGWLAGVNEQFF. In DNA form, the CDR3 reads TGTGCCAGCAGCGGGACGCGGACAGGTTGGCTAGCGGGAGTCAATGAGCAGTTCTTC.